This T cell receptor beta chain is drawn from a study of T cell clonotyping in hematopoietic cell transplantation. General observations from the study: Recipient TCR diversity dropped after transplant; expanded clonotypes rose from day 30 to 180. Few recipient clonotypes overlapped donors; over 97% were de novo at given depth. Broader posttransplant TCR repertoire diversity was predicted by graft donor and pretransplant recipient Inverse Simpson Index values. Cells were unsorted, so CD4 and CD8 contributions were not separated.

Turning to this clone: What it binds is not known.

This CDR3 is 14 amino acids long. V lost 4 bases and J lost 4, with 13 bases in between. Germline CDR1 SGDLS, CDR2 YYNGEE. Data came from immunoSEQ multiplex PCR; TCRdb stores just in-frame clones and leaves some out. This table has 10,000 to 15,000 clones, roughly 90% appearing once. The source material was peripheral blood mononuclear cells. This sequence originates from a woman aged 50 to 65 in good health. Some clones in this sample may be carry-over from other donors' samples. This chain connects TRBV9 to TRBJ2-3; unclear D gene. The CDR3 here is CASSTRNSPDTQYF. DNA for the CDR3: TGTGCCAGCAGCACACGGAACTCACCAGATACGCAGTATTTT.